Each of the 31 T cell receptor beta chains below was sequenced from the same sample in a study of blood T cell repertoires in COVID-19. Assay: immunoSEQ multiplex PCR; the TCRdb copy retains only in-frame clones and omits some. The top ten clones hold less than 8% of a sample with around 71,000 clones, around 83% of them seen once. Sequencing was done on a sample of peripheral blood. The receptors were gathered from a man aged 25-45 years with COVID-19, enrolled during active disease.

This sequence joins TRBV5-5 and TRBJ1-1, with 7 bases fitting TRBD1. Germline V CDR1 and CDR2: SGHKS, YYEKEE (reference sequence). The junction had 5 bases not matched to a gene; V was cut back by 4 bases and J by 8 bases. This CDR3 has 12 residues. The CDR3 DNA is TGTGCCAGCAGCCAGACGGACAGGGAAGCTTTCTTT. Protein product: CASSQTDREAFF.

The chain joins TRBV4-3 to TRBJ1-1, with D uncertain. Germline values: CDR1 LGHNA, CDR2 YSLEER. Trimming shortened V by 1 base and J by 1 base, and 13 bases separated the two germline ends. This CDR3 comprises 16 residues. CDR3 region: CASSQAWKQPNTEAFF. The CDR3 DNA reads as TGCGCCAGCAGCCAAGCTTGGAAACAGCCGAACACTGAAGCTTTCTTT.

V usage is TRBV7-2 and J usage is TRBJ2-5; TRBD2 is a possible D gene (6 bases). V was cut by 1 base and J by 9 bases, with 12 bases left in between. The CDR3 spans 13 residues. CDR1 and CDR2 (germline): SGHTA, FQGNSA. CDR3 sequence: CASSLDRRGPQYF. In nucleotides, the CDR3 is TGTGCCAGCAGCTTAGATCGGAGGGGTCCCCAGTACTTC.

This chain links TRBV5-8 with TRBJ2-5; TRBD1 might be the D (6 bases). V was shortened by 3 bases and J by 4 bases, with 16 bases between the two germline ends. The CDR3 has 15 amino acids. Germline assignment: CDR1 SGHTS and CDR2 YDEGEE. The CDR3 region has the DNA TGTGCCAGCAGCTCCAGGGACAAGGCGACAGAGACCCAGTACTTC. This gives the protein CASSSRDKATETQYF.

The V call is TRBV27, the J call TRBJ1-4; 11 bases are a match to TRBD1. The CDR3 spans 15 residues. V was clipped by 6 bases and J by 7 bases; unmatched bases: 7. Germline CDR1 and CDR2: MNHEY and SMNVEV (reference sequence). Written as DNA, the CDR3 is TGTGCCAGCAGGACCGGTGGGACAGGGGGTGAAAAACTGTTTTTT. Protein sequence: CASRTGGTGGEKLFF. The full variable domain, completed using reference TRBV27 and TRBJ1-4, is EAQVTQNPRYLITVTGKKLTVTCSQNMNHEYMSWYRQDPGLGLRQIYYSMNVEVTDKGDVPEGYKVSRKEKRNFPLILESPSPNQTSLYFCASRTGGTGGEKLFFGSGTQLSVL.

This chain links TRBV7-9 with TRBJ2-2, with 9 bases that match TRBD1. The CDR3 runs 15 residues. Trimming at V came to 7 bases and at J to 5 bases, leaving 8 bases not matched to a gene. The germline CDR1 and CDR2 sequences are SEHNR and FQNEAQ (reference sequence). CDR3 sequence: CASTSGTGRTGELFF. In nucleotides, the CDR3 is TGTGCCAGCACCTCCGGGACAGGGCGAACCGGGGAGCTGTTTTTT.

This clone showed up just once. This chain connects TRBV5-1 to TRBJ1-4; tentatively, D is TRBD1 (6 bases). Germline CDR1 and CDR2: SGHRS and YFSETQ. The CDR3 length is 15 residues. Trimming shortened V by 6 bases and J by 4 bases, and 16 bases separated the two germline ends. CDR3: CASTSGGAVNEKLFF. DNA for the CDR3: TGCGCCAGCACTTCCGGGGGGGCCGTTAATGAAAAACTGTTTTTT.

A word on this clone: This specimen includes other DNA sequences encoding the same CDR3. CDR3 DNA: TGTGCCAGCAGTGACAGGGGCAGCACAGATACGCAGTATTTT. It specifies CASSDRGSTDTQYF. The genes are TRBV6-4 and TRBJ2-3; D is perhaps TRBD1 (5 bases). Germline lookup yields CDR1 MRHNA and CDR2 SNTAGT. This CDR3 has 14 amino acids. V was trimmed by 2 bases and J by 0 bases, leaving 6 bases between them.

Concerning this clone: Compared with germline, one end of the junction differs, possibly owing to a read error. The chain has TRBV5-8 and TRBJ1-2; no definite D call. The CDR3 extends over 13 amino acids. Germline V gene lookup returns CDR1 SGHTS and CDR2 YDEGEE. CDR3 sequence (DNA): TGTGCCAGCAGCTTGGCTGTCAACTCTGGCTACACCTTC. As protein: CASSLAVNSGYTF.

The rearrangement joins TRBV5-6 to TRBJ2-7; D is perhaps TRBD2 (6 bases). Trimming left V 3 bases short and J 1 base short, with 14 bases between. CDR1 and CDR2 from the germline V gene are SGHDT and YYEEEE. This CDR3 is 15 amino acids long. In DNA form, the CDR3 reads TGTGCCAGCAGCTCCCTCCGGGGGTTTTCCTACGAGCAGTACTTC. It encodes CASSSLRGFSYEQYF.

CDR3 in amino acids: CASSPGTGGAWSNQPQHF. The CDR3 DNA follows: TGCGCCAGCAGCCCGGGGACAGGGGGCGCATGGAGCAATCAGCCCCAGCATTTT. This chain joins TRBV5-1 and TRBJ1-5; 12 bases are a match to TRBD1. CDR1 and CDR2 from the germline V gene are SGHRS and YFSETQ. This CDR3 has 18 residues. Trimming cost V 4 bases and J 1 base; bases outside gene matches: 9.

This clone came up once. The chain couples TRBV7-6 to TRBJ1-4, with TRBD1 identical over 7 bases. The V gene end was trimmed by 5 bases and the J gene end by 7 bases; junction bases not matched to a gene: 10. This CDR3 has 15 residues. Germline loops: CDR1 SGHVS, CDR2 FNYEAQ. CDR3 residues: CASSDRQGSSEKLFF. The CDR3 coding sequence is TGTGCCAGCAGCGATAGACAGGGAAGTAGTGAAAAACTGTTTTTT.

This chain joins TRBV13 and TRBJ2-2, with 7 bases identical to TRBD2. The junction had 13 bases not matched to a gene; V was cut back by 5 bases and J by 7 bases. Germline-derived CDR1 and CDR2 are PRHDT and FYEKMQ (reference sequence). This CDR3 spans 16 amino acids. In nucleotides, the CDR3 is TGTGCCAGCAGCCACAGGACTAGGAGGGTGAGCGGGGAGCTGTTTTTT. It translates to CASSHRTRRVSGELFF.

This chain uses TRBV7-6 with TRBJ2-3; 7 bases match TRBD1. Unmatched junction bases numbered 2, after V lost 1 base and J lost 4 bases. Per germline, CDR1 SGHVS and CDR2 FNYEAQ. The CDR3 totals 14 residues. The CDR3 protein is CASSLGDRADTQYF. The DNA of the CDR3 is TGTGCCAGCAGCTTAGGTGACAGGGCAGATACGCAGTATTTT.

A few counts support this clone. V is TRBV27 and J is TRBJ2-7; 11 bases agree with TRBD2. V lost 3 bases, J lost 4 bases, and 11 bases stayed unmatched. The CDR3 has 17 amino acids. Germline CDR1 is MNHEY and CDR2 is SMNVEV (reference sequence). The chain's CDR3 is CASSFLELAGEGYEQYF. CDR3 sequence (DNA): TGTGCCAGCAGTTTCCTCGAACTAGCGGGAGAGGGATACGAGCAGTACTTC.

The J gene is TRBJ1-1, the V gene TRBV5-4, with TRBD1 matching 9 bases. There are 16 residues in the CDR3. J was trimmed by 1 base and V by 4 bases; bases with no gene match: 8. Germline CDR1 is SGHNT and CDR2 is YYREEE (reference sequence). The CDR3 DNA reads TGTGCCAGCAGCCAACGTCGGGGACAGGGGAACACTGAAGCTTTCTTT. Its translation: CASSQRRGQGNTEAFF.

V and J are TRBV10-3 and TRBJ1-2; TRBD1 matches at 9 bases. The V and J ends lost 8 bases and 6 bases, in that order; junction bases with no gene match: 4. The germline V gene encodes CDR1 ENHRY and CDR2 SYGVKD. The CDR3 has 12 residues. This chain's CDR3 is CAIWDRDNGYTF. The DNA of the CDR3 is TGTGCCATCTGGGACAGGGATAATGGCTACACCTTC.

The V gene is TRBV10-2, the J gene TRBJ2-1; D may be TRBD2 (5 bases). This CDR3 spans 12 amino acids. Per germline, CDR1 WSHSY and CDR2 SAAADI. Trimming cost V 8 bases and J 6 bases, with 11 bases left between them. The CDR3 sequence is CASGSRVNEQFF. The CDR3 nucleotides read TGCGCCAGCGGGAGTCGAGTCAATGAGCAGTTCTTC.

The chain links TRBV12-5 to TRBJ2-3; D remains ambiguous. V lost 0 bases and J 3 bases, leaving 13 bases between the germline ends. Germline lookup yields CDR1 LGHNT and CDR2 FRNRAP. This CDR3 region has 16 residues. The CDR3 DNA is TGTGCTAGTGGTTTGGTACTGCTAGTCTTTACAGATACGCAGTATTTT. Translation gives CASGLVLLVFTDTQYF.

The chain joins TRBV6-2 or TRBV6-3 to TRBJ2-7, with a weak D call TRBD2 (6 bases). This CDR3 has 17 residues. The germline V gene has CDR1 MNHEY and CDR2 SVGEGT. The germline V and J ends were trimmed by 2 bases and 0 bases, with 17 bases remaining between them. The CDR3 nucleotides read TGTGCCAGCAGTTACCCCCCCGGCGGGGACTTCTCCTACGAGCAGTACTTC. The encoded protein is CASSYPPGGDFSYEQYF.

The chain links TRBV6-2 or TRBV6-3 to TRBJ2-6; D not resolved. From germline, CDR1 is MNHEY and CDR2 SVGEGT. V was clipped by 0 bases and J by 2 bases, with 14 bases between them. The CDR3 contains 18 residues. The CDR3 is CASSYSHNLNTGANVLTF. In DNA, the CDR3 is TGTGCCAGCAGTTACTCACACAATTTGAACACTGGGGCCAACGTCCTGACTTTC.

This rearrangement joins TRBV7-3 to TRBJ2-5; 8 bases align to TRBD1. CDR1 is SGHTA and CDR2 is FQGTGA in the germline V gene. J was trimmed by 4 bases and V by 1 base; bases with no gene match: 8. The CDR3 runs to 16 residues. The CDR3 reads CASSLSGQGAGETQYF. The CDR3 DNA follows: TGTGCCAGCAGCTTAAGTGGCCAGGGGGCGGGAGAGACCCAGTACTTC. Supplemented by reference TRBV7-3 and TRBJ2-5, the full variable domain reads GAGVSQTPSNKVTEKGKYVELRCDPISGHTALYWYRQSLGQGPEFLIYFQGTGAADDSGLPNDRFFAVRPEGSVSTLKIQRTERGDSAVYLCASSLSGQGAGETQYFGPGTRLLVL.

The chain is built from TRBV29-1 and TRBJ2-7, with D possibly TRBD1 on 6 matching bases. This CDR3 spans 15 amino acids. V was clipped by 2 bases and J by 2 bases, with 16 bases between them. The V gene's germline CDR1 is SQVTM and CDR2 ANQGSEA. The CDR3 is CSVEKKGQSPYEQYF. As DNA, the CDR3 is TGCAGCGTTGAAAAGAAAGGACAGAGCCCCTACGAGCAGTACTTC.

This chain uses TRBV11-3 with TRBJ2-1; 8 nucleotides agree with TRBD2. The V gene's germline CDR1 is SGHNT and CDR2 YENEEA. The trim removed 4 bases at V and 6 bases at J, leaving 14 bases unmatched. This CDR3 has 17 residues. The CDR3 sequence: CASSSPRAGGVGNEQFF. CDR3 DNA sequence: TGTGCCAGCAGCTCCCCCCGGGCGGGAGGTGTAGGCAATGAGCAGTTCTTC.

The chain links TRBV19 to TRBJ2-2, with a tentative D call TRBD2 (6 bases). Germline V CDR1 and CDR2: LNHDA, SQIVND (reference sequence). The CDR3 totals 14 residues. The V end was cut by 1 base, the J end by 6 bases, with 9 bases between. CDR3 amino acids: CASSIGGGAGELFF. The CDR3 DNA is TGTGCCAGTAGTATAGGCGGAGGGGCCGGGGAGCTGTTTTTT.

The J gene is TRBJ1-5, the V gene TRBV28; 7 bases agree with TRBD1. Germline CDR1 and CDR2: MDHEN and SYDVKM. V was clipped by 7 bases and J by 5 bases; unmatched bases: 8. The CDR3 runs 14 residues. The CDR3 protein is CASIRGRGYQPQHF. The CDR3 nucleotides are TGTGCCAGCATAAGAGGCAGGGGGTATCAGCCCCAGCATTTT.

V and J are TRBV27 and TRBJ2-1; 7 positions match TRBD1. V gave up 0 bases and J gave up 2 bases; unmatched junction bases: 1. The CDR3 loop spans 15 amino acids. From germline, CDR1 is MNHEY and CDR2 SMNVEV (reference sequence). CDR3 coding DNA: TGTGCCAGCAGTTTATCAGGGGGCGCCTACAATGAGCAGTTCTTC. This sequence encodes CASSLSGGAYNEQFF.

CDR3 sequence: CAISRLAGGFGELFF. DNA for the CDR3: TGTGCCATCTCCCGACTAGCGGGAGGGTTCGGGGAGCTGTTTTTT. The chain employs TRBV28 and TRBJ2-2; 14 bases align to TRBD2. Looked up from germline, CDR1 is MDHEN and CDR2 is SYDVKM. This CDR3 has 15 amino acids. The ends lost 10 bases at V and 7 bases at J; junction bases unmatched: 8.

This clone was seen only once. The V gene is TRBV20-1, the J gene TRBJ2-7; 7 bases map to TRBD1. CDR3 size: 10 residues. Germline loops: CDR1 DFQATT, CDR2 SNEGSKA (reference sequence). Trimming took 6 bases from V and 12 from J; bases not matched to a gene: 8. CDR3 bases: TGCAGTGCGAACAGACAGGGTCTGTACTTC. It is translated as CSANRQGLYF.

The chain has TRBV5-1 and TRBJ2-2; 12 nucleotides agree with TRBD1. CDR3 size: 20 residues. Trimming at V came to 3 bases and at J to 3 bases, leaving 15 bases not matched to a gene. The V gene's germline CDR1 is SGHRS and CDR2 YFSETQ. CDR3 protein: CASSSILKRDRGLYTGELFF. CDR3 nucleotide sequence: TGCGCCAGCAGCTCAATACTAAAAAGGGACAGGGGGCTTTACACCGGGGAGCTGTTTTTT. Together with reference TRBV5-1 and TRBJ2-2, the CDR3 gives the full variable domain: KAGVTQTPRYLIKTRGQQVTLSCSPISGHRSVSWYQQTPGQGLQFLFEYFSETQRNKGNFPGRFSGRQFSNSRSEMNVSTLELGDSALYLCASSSILKRDRGLYTGELFFGEGSRLTVL.

CDR3 loop: CASSVDGLAYTDTQYF. Here the CDR3 DNA reads TGTGCCAGCAGCGTAGACGGACTAGCTTACACAGATACGCAGTATTTT. J is TRBJ2-3 and V is TRBV9, with 8 bases identical to TRBD2. The CDR3 is made up of 16 amino acids. From germline, CDR1 is SGDLS and CDR2 YYNGEE. Germline trimming cut 0 bases from V and 2 bases from J; bases unmatched to any gene: 5.